Listed here are 29 T cell receptor beta chains from one sample, sequenced in a study of T-cell reconstitution after alpha-beta-depleted transplantation in children. Unique molecular identifiers were incorporated into the prepared TCRbeta library. From the PCR reads, TCRdb called clonotypes with MiXCR, one entry per CDR3 protein. This table has around 480,000 distinct CDR3 sequences, 30% to 35% appearing once. The sequencing here drew on PBMCs from the stem cell graft donor, taken from the stem cell graft. The receptors stem from a human donor who donated a stem cell graft to a child with aplastic anemia.

This clonotype has just a few counts. The V call is TRBV7-6, the J call TRBJ2-1, with 12 bases fitting TRBD2. From germline, CDR1 is SGHVS and CDR2 FNYEAQ. This CDR3 has 18 amino acids. The trim removed 1 base at V and 4 bases at J, leaving 8 bases unmatched. The CDR3 sequence: CASSLVTTGLAGYNEQFF. Here the CDR3 DNA reads TGTGCCAGCAGCTTAGTCACAACCGGACTAGCGGGATACAATGAGCAGTTCTTC.

The chain carries TRBV27 and TRBJ2-2; the match to TRBD1 covers 9 bases. Germline V gene sequence: CDR1 MNHEY, CDR2 SMNVEV (reference sequence). The CDR3 spans 16 residues. V shed 5 bases, J shed 1 base, and the junction held 5 bases outside the gene matches. CDR3 amino acids: CASSQTGGENTGELFF. The DNA for the CDR3 is TGTGCCAGCAGTCAAACAGGGGGCGAGAACACCGGGGAGCTGTTTTTT.

This rearrangement joins TRBV5-6 to TRBJ2-1; no reliable D call. Germline V gene data show CDR1 as SGHDT and CDR2 as YYEEEE. V lost 5 bases and J lost 8, with 11 bases in between. The CDR3 runs 12 residues. The CDR3 region is CASSRLVDEQFF. The DNA for the CDR3 is TGTGCCAGCAGTCGTCTAGTAGATGAGCAGTTCTTC.

The chain links TRBV29-1 to TRBJ2-5; D not resolved. The CDR3 sequence is 13 residues long. Germline V lookup: CDR1 SQVTM, CDR2 ANQGSEA. The ends were cut back, 6 bases at V and 5 bases at J, with 16 bases in the middle. CDR3 DNA: TGCAGCGTCCCCGTCCCGGAGAAGGAGACCCAGTACTTC. This sequence encodes CSVPVPEKETQYF.

V and J are TRBV28 and TRBJ1-1, with D perhaps TRBD1 (5 bases). CDR3 length: 14 residues. Trimming cost V 6 bases and J 3 bases, with 14 bases left between them. CDR1 and CDR2 from the germline V gene are MDHEN and SYDVKM. CDR3 in DNA: TGTGCCAGCAGCGGAAGCACAGGAGACACTGAAGCTTTCTTT. Amino acid sequence: CASSGSTGDTEAFF.

This clonotype was detected only a few times. The rearrangement uses TRBV27 and TRBJ1-1; tentative D call: TRBD1 (6 bases). The germline V gene has CDR1 MNHEY and CDR2 SMNVEV (reference sequence). The CDR3 totals 16 residues. Trimming stripped 4 bases from V and 11 bases from J, with 26 bases between. The CDR3 is CASSSIRKGTPPGAFF. The DNA of the CDR3 is TGTGCCAGCAGTTCTATCCGCAAGGGGACACCACCTGGGGCTTTCTTT.

The gene calls are TRBV7-2 and TRBJ2-5, with 7 nucleotides matching TRBD2. The germline gives CDR1 SGHTA, CDR2 FQGNSA. This CDR3 region has 15 residues. Germline trimming cut 5 bases from V and 2 bases from J; bases unmatched to any gene: 8. CDR3 coding DNA: TGTGCCAGCAGCAAAGAAGGGAGGGAGCAAGAGACCCAGTACTTC. Its protein is CASSKEGREQETQYF.

This sequence joins TRBV3-1 and TRBJ1-2; D is ambiguous. Germline CDR1 reads LGHDT; CDR2 reads YNNKEL (reference sequence). Trimming shortened V by 1 base and J by 2 bases, and 11 bases separated the two germline ends. The CDR3 totals 15 residues. The chain's CDR3 is CASSQVPAENYGYTF. In nucleotides, the CDR3 is TGTGCCAGCAGCCAAGTCCCTGCAGAGAACTATGGCTACACCTTC.

The chain is built from TRBV10-1 and TRBJ2-1, with 8 bases fitting TRBD1. The CDR3 extends over 16 amino acids. Germline CDR1 WNHNN, CDR2 SYGVQD (reference sequence). V lost 4 bases to trimming and J lost 2 bases; unmatched junction nucleotides: 7. The DNA of the CDR3 is TGCGCCAGCAGTGGACCGACAGGGGCACCCTACAATGAGCAGTTCTTC. Encoded protein: CASSGPTGAPYNEQFF.

Here the CDR3 DNA reads TGTGCCAGCAGTTACTCACGCGGGAGAGGGACCTACGAGCAGTACGTC. It translates to CASSYSRGRGTYEQYV. The gene calls are TRBV6-2 or TRBV6-3 and TRBJ2-7; TRBD2 agrees at 7 bases. Germline loops: CDR1 MNHEY, CDR2 SVGEGT. Unmatched junction bases numbered 7, after V lost 0 bases and J lost 2 bases. The CDR3 runs 16 residues.

The chain has TRBV29-1 and TRBJ2-1; 8 bases map to TRBD1. With 3 bases clipped from V and 8 bases from J, the junction kept 12 bases outside the gene matches. Germline CDR1 reads SQVTM; CDR2 reads ANQGSEA. This CDR3 region has 15 residues. The CDR3 region is CSVEGTDRVDDEQFF. The CDR3 DNA follows: TGCAGCGTTGAGGGAACGGACAGGGTTGACGATGAGCAGTTCTTC.

The V call is TRBV18, the J call TRBJ2-3; D is perhaps TRBD1 or TRBD2 (5 bases each). The CDR3 totals 14 residues. Trimming took 6 bases from V and 6 from J, leaving 16 bases between them. The germline V gene has CDR1 KGHSH and CDR2 LQKENI. The CDR3 reads CASSSDGARDTQYF. As DNA, the CDR3 is TGTGCCAGCTCGAGCGACGGGGCCAGGGATACGCAGTATTTT.

The rearrangement links TRBV12-3 or TRBV12-4 to TRBJ1-1; tentative D call: TRBD1 (6 bases). This CDR3 has 12 amino acids. The ends were cut back, 6 bases at V and 8 bases at J, with 13 bases in the middle. The CDR3 DNA is TGTGCCAGCAGGGGCGGACAGCAGGAAGCTTTCTTT. Translating gives CASRGGQQEAFF.

The V call is TRBV9, the J call TRBJ2-2; 8 positions agree with TRBD1. Germline CDR1 and CDR2: SGDLS and YYNGEE. This CDR3 region has 16 residues. Germline trimming cut 0 bases from V and 3 bases from J; bases unmatched to any gene: 4. The CDR3 is CASSVVGDRYTGELFF. DNA for the CDR3: TGTGCCAGCAGCGTAGTGGGGGACAGGTACACCGGGGAGCTGTTTTTT.

The V gene is TRBV18, the J gene TRBJ2-5; no definite D call. V shed 6 bases and J shed 1 base, with 12 bases lying between them. The CDR3 spans 14 residues. Germline CDR1 and CDR2: KGHSH and LQKENI. The CDR3 loop reads CASSPRWGQETQYF. The DNA for the CDR3 is TGTGCCAGCTCGCCGAGATGGGGCCAAGAGACCCAGTACTTC.

The CDR3 coding sequence is TGTGCCACCAGTGATCCTGTACAGGGGGTGGGAGAGCAGTACTTC. It translates to CATSDPVQGVGEQYF. The chain links TRBV24-1 to TRBJ2-7; 8 bases match TRBD1. Losses at the gene ends were 3 bases for V and 7 bases for J; bases not matched to a gene: 10. CDR3 length: 15 amino acids. Germline V lookup: CDR1 KGHDR, CDR2 SFDVKD.

This clonotype was counted a few times. The V gene is TRBV27, the J gene TRBJ1-5; D call uncertain. CDR1 is MNHEY and CDR2 is SMNVEV in the germline V gene (reference sequence). V gave up 1 base and J gave up 5 bases, with 6 bases separating them. The CDR3 totals 13 residues. The CDR3 region has the DNA TGTGCCAGCAGTTTATTCCAGGATCAGCCCCAGCATTTT. Its translation: CASSLFQDQPQHF.

Only a few counts were recorded for this clonotype. The chain carries TRBV20-1 and TRBJ1-6; 9 bases are a match to TRBD1. V shed 1 base, J shed 0 bases, and the junction held 7 bases outside the gene matches. CDR1 and CDR2 (germline): DFQATT, SNEGSKA (reference sequence). The CDR3 has 18 residues. CDR3 nucleotide sequence: TGCAGTGCTAGAGCCGGACAGGGGCTAAGCTCCTATAATTCACCCCTCCACTTT. Residues: CSARAGQGLSSYNSPLHF.

In its sample, this clonotype was seen a few times. The chain employs TRBV29-1 and TRBJ2-3; D is uncertain. V was clipped by 2 bases and J by 0 bases, with 3 bases between them. The CDR3 has 12 residues. Germline V gene sequence: CDR1 SQVTM, CDR2 ANQGSEA. The CDR3 sequence: CSVEYSTDTQYF. In nucleotides, the CDR3 is TGCAGCGTTGAATATAGCACAGATACGCAGTATTTT.

The rearrangement uses TRBV15 and TRBJ2-6; no reliable D call. CDR3 length equals 14 residues. The germline V gene encodes CDR1 LNHNV and CDR2 YYDKDF (reference sequence). Trimming took off 4 bases at V and 0 bases at J, with 4 bases between the two ends. The CDR3 DNA sequence: TGTGCCACCAGCAAATACTCTGGGGCCAACGTCCTGACTTTC. It specifies CATSKYSGANVLTF.

This clonotype was seen a handful of times. The rearrangement joins TRBV9 to TRBJ1-5, with D hard to call. This CDR3 is built from 14 residues. The germline V gene has CDR1 SGDLS and CDR2 YYNGEE. Trimming took 0 bases from V and 1 from J, leaving 5 bases between them. CDR3: CASSVDPSNQPQHF. CDR3 in DNA: TGTGCCAGCAGCGTAGACCCAAGCAATCAGCCCCAGCATTTT. Full variable domain (outside the CDR3, taken from reference TRBV9 and TRBJ1-5): DSGVTQTPKHLITATGQRVTLRCSPRSGDLSVYWYQQSLDQGLQFLIQYYNGEERAKGNILERFSAQQFPDLHSELNLSSLELGDSALYFCASSVDPSNQPQHFGDGTRLSIL.

This clonotype was counted only a few times. This chain joins TRBV7-2 and TRBJ2-3; TRBD2 aligns across 12 bases. The CDR3 is 17 amino acids. Per the germline V gene, CDR1 is SGHTA and CDR2 is FQGNSA. The V and J ends lost 3 bases and 3 bases, in that order; junction bases with no gene match: 7. The CDR3 DNA sequence: TGTGCCAGCAGCTTTCGAACTAGCGGGGGGAATACAGATACGCAGTATTTT. Amino acid sequence: CASSFRTSGGNTDTQYF.

This clonotype was counted between two and nine times. The chain links TRBV4-2 to TRBJ2-7, with D unclear. The CDR3 sequence is 14 residues long. Trimming removed 1 base from V and 6 bases from J, with 13 bases in between. Germline V gene lookup returns CDR1 LGHNA and CDR2 YNFKEQ. The CDR3 is CASSQGTATAEQYF. The CDR3 nucleotides are TGTGCCAGCAGCCAAGGAACAGCAACGGCCGAGCAGTACTTC.

This clonotype was seen a few times. This chain joins TRBV7-2 and TRBJ2-1; 7 bases align to TRBD1. CDR1 is SGHTA, CDR2 FQGNSA, per germline. V was clipped by 7 bases and J by 5 bases; unmatched bases: 8. The CDR3 runs to 14 residues. The CDR3: CASTQMTGNNEQFF. In DNA, the CDR3 is TGTGCCAGCACACAGATGACAGGGAACAATGAGCAGTTCTTC.

This clonotype has only a few counts. V is TRBV29-1 and J is TRBJ2-1; 9 bases agree with TRBD2. This CDR3 is built from 14 residues. Trimming removed 6 bases from V and 2 bases from J; junction bases left unmatched: 5. Germline V gives CDR1 SQVTM, CDR2 ANQGSEA. CDR3 nucleotide sequence: TGCAGCGTCAAGGAGCGGGAGGCCTACAATGAGCAGTTCTTC. Translated, it gives CSVKEREAYNEQFF.

This clonotype appeared once. For the CDR3, the DNA is TGTGCCAGCAGCCGACCGGGACTAGCCGCCGGGGAGCTGTTTTTT. Protein product: CASSRPGLAAGELFF. The chain joins TRBV5-4 to TRBJ2-2; TRBD2 aligns across 9 bases. The CDR3 length is 15 residues. V was clipped by 4 bases and J by 6 bases; unmatched bases: 7. Per germline, CDR1 SGHNT and CDR2 YYREEE (reference sequence).

The sample holds a few counts of this clonotype. The gene calls are TRBV18 and TRBJ1-4; 10 positions agree with TRBD1. The germline V gene has CDR1 KGHSH and CDR2 LQKENI. J gave up 6 bases and V 3 bases, and 4 bases lay outside the gene matches. The CDR3 covers 15 residues. As DNA, the CDR3 is TGTGCCAGCTCACCTGGACAGGGGGAAGATGAAAAACTGTTTTTT. Its translation: CASSPGQGEDEKLFF.

This clonotype has a count of ten or more. The gene calls are TRBV29-1 and TRBJ2-7; D is unclear. V lost 1 base and J lost 3, with 13 bases in between. Germline CDR1 is SQVTM and CDR2 is ANQGSEA. The CDR3 sequence is 14 residues long. The CDR3 reads CSVEVAGRNYEQYF. DNA for the CDR3: TGCAGCGTTGAAGTAGCAGGAAGAAACTACGAGCAGTACTTC.

This chain uses TRBV7-9 with TRBJ2-4; weak D call: TRBD1 (5 bases). There are 13 residues in the CDR3. Per germline, CDR1 SEHNR and CDR2 FQNEAQ (reference sequence). Trimming removed 4 bases at V and 8 bases at J, with 12 bases between. CDR3 bases: TGTGCCAGCAGCTCCTGGGGCCCGGACATTCAGTACTTC. This encodes CASSSWGPDIQYF.